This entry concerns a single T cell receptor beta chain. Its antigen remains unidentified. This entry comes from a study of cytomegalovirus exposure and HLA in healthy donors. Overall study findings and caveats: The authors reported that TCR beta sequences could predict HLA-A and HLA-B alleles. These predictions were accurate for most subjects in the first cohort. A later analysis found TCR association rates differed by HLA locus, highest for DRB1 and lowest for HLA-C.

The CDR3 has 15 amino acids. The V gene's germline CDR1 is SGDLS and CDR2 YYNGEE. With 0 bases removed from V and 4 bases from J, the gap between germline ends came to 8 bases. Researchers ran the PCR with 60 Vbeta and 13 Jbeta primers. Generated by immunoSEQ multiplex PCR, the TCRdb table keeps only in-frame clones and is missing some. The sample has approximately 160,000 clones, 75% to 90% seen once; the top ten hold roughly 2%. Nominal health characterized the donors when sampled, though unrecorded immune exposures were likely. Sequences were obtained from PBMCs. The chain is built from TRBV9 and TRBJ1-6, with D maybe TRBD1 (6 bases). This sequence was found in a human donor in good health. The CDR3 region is CASSVEGGYNSPLHF. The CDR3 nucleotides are TGTGCCAGCAGCGTAGAAGGGGGTTATAATTCACCCCTCCACTTT.